Each of the 18 T cell receptor beta chains below was sequenced from the same sample in a study of blood T cell repertoires in COVID-19. The data were produced by immunoSEQ multiplex PCR, yet TCRdb's version contains in-frame clones alone and is incomplete. The sample records over 300,000 clones, 85% to 90% being singletons. Sequencing input: peripheral blood. These receptors all come from a man aged 18 to 30 with active or convalescent COVID-19.

This sequence joins TRBV9 and TRBJ2-7; TRBD2 aligns across 9 bases. CDR3 length equals 15 residues. The V gene end was trimmed by 1 base and the J gene end by 3 bases; junction bases not matched to a gene: 5. Germline-derived CDR1 and CDR2 are SGDLS and YYNGEE. CDR3 nucleotide sequence: TGTGCCAGCAGCGTAAGTACTAGCGGGTTCTACGAGCAGTACTTC. This codes for CASSVSTSGFYEQYF.

This sequence joins TRBV6-2 or TRBV6-3 and TRBJ1-2, with a tentative D call TRBD1 (6 bases). Trimming stripped 8 bases from V and 8 bases from J, with 21 bases between. This CDR3 spans 14 amino acids. The germline CDR1 and CDR2 sequences are MNHEY and SVGEGT. The CDR3 spells CASGPIGAGTGYTF. CDR3 sequence (DNA): TGTGCCAGCGGCCCAATCGGGGCAGGGACAGGCTACACCTTC.

The chain recombines TRBV7-8 with TRBJ2-3, with 8 bases matching TRBD2. This CDR3 is built from 16 residues. Germline-derived CDR1 and CDR2 are SGHVS and FQNEAQ. V shed 2 bases, J shed 2 bases, and the junction held 6 bases outside the gene matches. In nucleotides, the CDR3 is TGTGCCAGCAGCTTAATGGCGGGGGGCATCACAGATACGCAGTATTTT. Translation: CASSLMAGGITDTQYF.

This clone occurred a few times. This chain uses TRBV5-6 with TRBJ1-6, with D unresolved. Between the trimmed V and J ends, which lost 1 base and 10 bases, there was a span of 9 bases. CDR1 is SGHDT, CDR2 YYEEEE, per germline. CDR3 length: 13 amino acids. In DNA form, the CDR3 reads TGTGCCAGCAGCTTGTCACGGGTGTCACCCCTCCACTTT. This sequence encodes CASSLSRVSPLHF.

This chain uses TRBV5-6 with TRBJ1-2; a weak D match, TRBD1 (5 bases). The CDR3 is 14 amino acids. The germline V gene has CDR1 SGHDT and CDR2 YYEEEE. V was clipped by 4 bases and J by 12 bases, with 22 bases between them. CDR3 residues: CASSTRSTRETDTF. The CDR3 nucleotides are TGTGCCAGCAGCACAAGGAGCACCAGGGAAACCGACACCTTC.

J is TRBJ1-6 and V is TRBV11-2; D not resolved. CDR1 and CDR2 (germline): SGHAT, FQNNGV. CDR3 length: 13 amino acids. V dropped 5 bases and J dropped 7 bases, with 9 bases sitting between them. CDR3 amino acids: CASSGQANSPLHF. The CDR3 DNA is TGTGCCAGCAGCGGGCAGGCCAATTCACCCCTCCACTTT.

The chain is built from TRBV7-9 and TRBJ2-7; D might be TRBD1 (6 bases). V was pared by 5 bases and J by 4 bases, with 21 bases between. Germline V lookup: CDR1 SEHNR, CDR2 FQNEAQ (reference sequence). There are 16 residues in the CDR3. DNA of the CDR3: TGTGCCAGCAGCCGAGGTGGACAGTTGGGTAGGTACGAGCAGTACTTC. This sequence encodes CASSRGGQLGRYEQYF.

This clone was detected a few times. The chain carries TRBV28 and TRBJ2-3; TRBD2 agrees at 7 bases. The V segment lost 10 bases and the J segment 1 base; nucleotides outside the gene matches: 2. CDR3 length: 12 amino acids. The germline gives CDR1 MDHEN, CDR2 SYDVKM. The CDR3 is CATRGGTDTQYF. CDR3 DNA sequence: TGTGCCACCCGGGGGGGCACAGATACGCAGTATTTT.

The J gene is TRBJ2-1, the V gene TRBV19; 8 bases agree with TRBD2. Per germline, CDR1 LNHDA and CDR2 SQIVND (reference sequence). CDR3 length equals 16 residues. Trimming took 8 bases from V and 4 from J; bases not matched to a gene: 13. CDR3 loop: CASGPFGVAGYNEQFF. The CDR3 nucleotides are TGTGCCAGTGGACCTTTTGGGGTAGCGGGGTACAATGAGCAGTTCTTC.

This clone has just one count. The rearrangement uses TRBV28 and TRBJ2-1; 12 bases fit TRBD2. The CDR3 runs 16 residues. V trimming: 4 bases; J trimming: 4 bases; junction bases outside the gene matches: 5. Germline CDR1 reads MDHEN; CDR2 reads SYDVKM. The chain's CDR3 is CASSSGLAGMYNEQFF. The CDR3 nucleotides are TGTGCCAGCAGTTCCGGACTAGCGGGGATGTACAATGAGCAGTTCTTC.

The chain recombines TRBV5-1 with TRBJ2-1; 7 positions agree with TRBD1. Germline V gene sequence: CDR1 SGHRS, CDR2 YFSETQ. This CDR3 contains 15 residues. V shed 9 bases and J 3 bases; nucleotides not matched to a gene: 12. In DNA form, the CDR3 reads TGCGCCACCAAACAGGGGTCGGCGAGCTACAATGAGCAGTTCTTC. Its translation: CATKQGSASYNEQFF.

This clone was recorded only once. The same CDR3 is also encoded by other DNA sequences in this sample. The chain carries TRBV25-1 and TRBJ1-1, with a tentative D call TRBD1 (5 bases). CDR3 size: 11 residues. With 4 bases removed from V and 8 bases from J, the gap between germline ends came to 8 bases. CDR1 is MGHDK and CDR2 is SYGVNS in the germline V gene. For the CDR3, the DNA is TGTGCCAGCAGTGTGTACAGGGAAGCTTTCTTT. Translated: CASSVYREAFF. Full variable domain (outside the CDR3, taken from reference TRBV25-1 and TRBJ1-1): EADIYQTPRYLVIGTGKKITLECSQTMGHDKMYWYQQDPGMELHLIHYSYGVNSTEKGDLSSESTVSRIRTEHFPLTLESARPSHTSQYLCASSVYREAFFGQGTRLTVV.

V gene TRBV19 combines with J gene TRBJ2-7, with 9 nucleotides matching TRBD1. V was pared by 5 bases and J by 2 bases, with 4 bases of the junction left unmatched. The CDR3 runs to 14 residues. Germline-derived CDR1 and CDR2 are LNHDA and SQIVND (reference sequence). The CDR3 coding sequence is TGTGCCAGTAGTCGGGACAGGGCGGCCTACGAGCAGTACTTC. Amino acids: CASSRDRAAYEQYF.

This chain's CDR3 is CASRGQSGEQYF. As DNA, the CDR3 is TGTGCCAGCAGGGGACAGTCGGGCGAGCAGTACTTC. The chain employs TRBV7-2 and TRBJ2-7; TRBD1 aligns across 7 bases. The CDR3 length is 12 residues. V trimming: 6 bases; J trimming: 6 bases; junction bases outside the gene matches: 5. CDR1 and CDR2 from the germline V gene are SGHTA and FQGNSA.

The chain couples TRBV19 to TRBJ1-1; TRBD1 aligns across 10 bases. With 3 bases clipped from V and 4 bases from J, the junction kept 8 bases outside the gene matches. Looked up from germline, CDR1 is LNHDA and CDR2 is SQIVND (reference sequence). This CDR3 has 16 residues. The CDR3 nucleotides read TGTGCCAGTAGTATCGGGACAGGGGCGGGTGGCACTGAAGCTTTCTTT. It encodes CASSIGTGAGGTEAFF.

J is TRBJ2-3 and V is TRBV7-2, with 11 bases lining up with TRBD2. CDR1 is SGHTA, CDR2 FQGNSA, per germline. The CDR3 extends over 16 amino acids. With V trimmed by 1 base and J by 5 bases, 5 bases remained unmatched. DNA of the CDR3: TGTGCCAGCAGCTTAGTAGCGGGAGGGCCGAGAGATACGCAGTATTTT. This translates into CASSLVAGGPRDTQYF.

V gene TRBV4-3 combines with J gene TRBJ2-1; D might be TRBD2 (6 bases). The CDR3 has 16 residues. Trimming shortened V by 0 bases and J by 0 bases, and 9 bases separated the two germline ends. The germline CDR1 and CDR2 sequences are LGHNA and YSLEER. Here the CDR3 reads CASSQDEGGSYNEQFF. The CDR3 coding sequence is TGCGCCAGCAGCCAAGATGAGGGAGGCTCCTACAATGAGCAGTTCTTC.

This clone was observed a few times. This chain uses TRBV27 with TRBJ2-1, with D hard to call. CDR1 is MNHEY and CDR2 is SMNVEV in the germline V gene (reference sequence). The CDR3 extends over 14 amino acids. Trimming stripped 6 bases from V and 4 bases from J, with 13 bases between. The CDR3 DNA reads TGTGCCAGCAGGTCGTTGAGCGCGTACAATGAGCAGTTCTTC. This gives the protein CASRSLSAYNEQFF.